These 21 T cell receptor beta chains originate from one sample sequenced in a study of monozygotic twins with inflammatory bowel disease. TCRdb re-called the 5' RACE reads and shows each CDR3 protein once, DNA omitted. The repertoire table contains hundreds of thousands of distinct CDR3 sequences. Sequencing was done on a sample of blood. The receptor source for this set is a human donor with ulcerative colitis or Crohn's disease, or a healthy co-twin of an affected twin (not recorded which).

The chain couples TRBV2 to TRBJ2-5; TCRdb picks TRBD2, but there is no DNA to check that call. CDR3 length equals 17 residues. CDR1 is SNHLY and CDR2 is FYNNEI in the germline V gene. CDR3 protein: CASSLPANLADQETQYF.

The J gene is TRBJ1-1, the V gene TRBV12-3 or TRBV12-4. This CDR3 spans 14 amino acids. CDR3 loop: CASSLSLQNTEAFF.

This chain joins TRBV16 and TRBJ2-3; TCRdb returns TRBD2, unconfirmable since there is no DNA. Germline assignment: CDR1 KGHSY and CDR2 FQNENV. This CDR3 region has 16 residues. This CDR3 is CASSQGSALSRNTQYF.

The chain has TRBV20-1 and TRBJ2-5; as DNA is missing, the TRBD1 call by TCRdb cannot be tested. CDR1 is DFQATT and CDR2 is SNEGSKA in the germline V gene (reference sequence). This CDR3 spans 15 amino acids. The CDR3 sequence: CSAFPGQGAQETQYF.

The gene calls are TRBV20-1 and TRBJ2-4; as DNA is missing, the TRBD1 call by TCRdb cannot be tested. Germline V gene data show CDR1 as DFQATT and CDR2 as SNEGSKA (reference sequence). This CDR3 spans 13 amino acids. CDR3 protein: CSGQQGAANIQYF.

This chain links TRBV6-5 with TRBJ2-1. Germline CDR1 reads MNHEY; CDR2 reads SVGAGI. The CDR3 has 16 amino acids. The CDR3 loop reads CASSYFSGHSYNEQFF.

The genes are TRBV2 and TRBJ2-1; as DNA is missing, the TRBD2 call by TCRdb cannot be tested. Looked up from germline, CDR1 is SNHLY and CDR2 is FYNNEI. The CDR3 is made up of 15 amino acids. The CDR3 spells CASSAGLGNSNEQFF.

This chain links TRBV20-1 with TRBJ1-1; the D call of TRBD1 rests on TCRdb alone, since no DNA is present to check it. This CDR3 comprises 15 residues. Germline CDR1 DFQATT, CDR2 SNEGSKA (reference sequence). The CDR3 here is CSARDPDSMNTEAFF.

The V and J genes are TRBV7-8 and TRBJ1-2; the D call from TCRdb, TRBD1, cannot be confirmed without DNA. Germline CDR1 SGHVS, CDR2 FQNEAQ. The CDR3 runs to 15 residues. The CDR3 sequence is CASSLGQGQGYGYTF.

The chain has TRBV25-1 and TRBJ2-1; without DNA, the TCRdb call of TRBD2 cannot be checked. The germline V gene has CDR1 MGHDK and CDR2 SYGVNS. The CDR3 contains 12 residues. CDR3 region: CASKGHYNEQFF.

The gene calls are TRBV18 and TRBJ1-4; TCRdb lists TRBD1, though no DNA is available to test this call. This CDR3 contains 15 residues. CDR1 and CDR2 from the germline V gene are KGHSH and LQKENI. The CDR3: CASSPMETGNEKLFF.

J is TRBJ2-1 and V is TRBV6-5; TCRdb returns TRBD1, unconfirmable since there is no DNA. The CDR3 has 13 residues. Germline V CDR1 and CDR2: MNHEY, SVGAGI. The CDR3 protein is CASSRTGYHEQFF.

This chain connects TRBV29-1 to TRBJ2-7; TCRdb reports TRBD1, a call that lacks DNA to check it against. Germline loops: CDR1 SQVTM, CDR2 ANQGSEA. The CDR3 is made up of 15 amino acids. CDR3 sequence reads: CSVDGEQGASYEQYF.

The chain carries TRBV7-8 and TRBJ1-3; as DNA is missing, the TRBD1 call by TCRdb cannot be tested. The CDR3 sequence is 16 residues long. From germline, CDR1 is SGHVS and CDR2 FQNEAQ. This CDR3 is CASSQGTAISGNTIYF.

The V gene is TRBV30, the J gene TRBJ2-1; the TCRdb D gene call, TRBD2, has no DNA to confirm it. CDR3 length equals 15 residues. Germline V lookup: CDR1 GTSNPN, CDR2 SVGIG (reference sequence). The CDR3 loop reads CAWSLGAGVVSWQFF. Supplemented by reference TRBV30 and TRBJ2-1, the full variable domain reads SQTIHQWPATLVQPVGSPLSLECTVEGTSNPNLYWYRQAAGRGLQLLFYSVGIGQISSEVPQNLSASRPQDRQFILSSKKLLLSDSGFYLCAWSLGAGVVSWQFFGPGTRLTVL.

The rearrangement links TRBV18 to TRBJ2-1; TCRdb outputs TRBD1, but without DNA this stays unchecked. There are 14 residues in the CDR3. Germline assignment: CDR1 KGHSH and CDR2 LQKENI. CDR3 in amino acids: CASSMGQGPNEQFF.

This chain connects TRBV19 to TRBJ2-7; TCRdb calls TRBD1, which cannot be checked without DNA. Germline loops: CDR1 LNHDA, CDR2 SQIVND (reference sequence). CDR3 length: 15 residues. The CDR3 loop reads CASSIGGQGIYEQYF.

CDR3 amino acids: CASSPSRLYGYTF. The chain carries TRBV12-3 or TRBV12-4 and TRBJ1-2. This CDR3 spans 13 amino acids.

V gene TRBV5-4 combines with J gene TRBJ2-5; TCRdb's D call, TRBD2, is unchecked because there is no DNA. The CDR3 sequence is 14 residues long. Germline CDR1 SGHNT, CDR2 YYREEE (reference sequence). The CDR3 protein is CASRGPQDQETQYF.

This chain connects TRBV5-5 to TRBJ1-2; as DNA is missing, the TRBD1 call by TCRdb cannot be tested. Germline loops: CDR1 SGHKS, CDR2 YYEKEE (reference sequence). The CDR3 consists of 14 residues. CDR3 region: CASTPSTGSHGYTF. Supplemented by reference TRBV5-5 and TRBJ1-2, the full variable domain reads DAGVTQSPTHLIKTRGQQVTLRCSPISGHKSVSWYQQVLGQGPQFIFQYYEKEERGRGNFPDRFSARQFPNYSSELNVNALLLGDSALYLCASTPSTGSHGYTFGSGTRLTVV.

This rearrangement joins TRBV4-1 to TRBJ2-1; the D call from TCRdb, TRBD2, cannot be confirmed without DNA. CDR1 and CDR2 (germline): MGHRA, YSYEKL. The CDR3 consists of 17 residues. The chain's CDR3 is CASSQDVASGGGNEQFF.